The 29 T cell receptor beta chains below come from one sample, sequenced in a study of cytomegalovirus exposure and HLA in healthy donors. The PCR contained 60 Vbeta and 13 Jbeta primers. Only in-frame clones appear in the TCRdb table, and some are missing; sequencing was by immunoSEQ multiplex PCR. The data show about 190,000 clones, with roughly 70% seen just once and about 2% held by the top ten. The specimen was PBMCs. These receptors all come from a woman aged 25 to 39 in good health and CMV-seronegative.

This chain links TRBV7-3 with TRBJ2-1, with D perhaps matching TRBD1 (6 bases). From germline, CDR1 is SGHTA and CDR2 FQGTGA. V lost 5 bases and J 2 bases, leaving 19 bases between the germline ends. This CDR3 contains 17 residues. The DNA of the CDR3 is TGTGCCAGCAGCCTTCGAAACCTCGGGACACCCTACAATGAGCAGTTCTTC. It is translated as CASSLRNLGTPYNEQFF.

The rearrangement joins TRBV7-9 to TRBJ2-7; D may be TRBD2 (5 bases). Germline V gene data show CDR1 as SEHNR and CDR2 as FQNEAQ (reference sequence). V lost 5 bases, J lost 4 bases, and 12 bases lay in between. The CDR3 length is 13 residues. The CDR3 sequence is CASSLRGLYEQYF. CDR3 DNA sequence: TGTGCCAGCAGCCTCCGGGGATTGTACGAGCAGTACTTC.

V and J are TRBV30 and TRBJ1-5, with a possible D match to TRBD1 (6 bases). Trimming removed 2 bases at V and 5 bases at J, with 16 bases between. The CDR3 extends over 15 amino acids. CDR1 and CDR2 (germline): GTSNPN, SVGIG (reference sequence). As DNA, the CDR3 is TGTGCCTGGAGTTACTACAGGGATGGTGATCAGCCCCAGCATTTT. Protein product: CAWSYYRDGDQPQHF.

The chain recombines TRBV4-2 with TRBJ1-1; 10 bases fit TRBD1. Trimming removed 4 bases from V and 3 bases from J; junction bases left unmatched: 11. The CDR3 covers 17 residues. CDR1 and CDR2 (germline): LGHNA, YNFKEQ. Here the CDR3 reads CASSRSRGGTGDTEAFF. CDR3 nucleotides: TGTGCCAGCAGCCGCTCCCGGGGAGGGACAGGGGACACTGAAGCTTTCTTT.

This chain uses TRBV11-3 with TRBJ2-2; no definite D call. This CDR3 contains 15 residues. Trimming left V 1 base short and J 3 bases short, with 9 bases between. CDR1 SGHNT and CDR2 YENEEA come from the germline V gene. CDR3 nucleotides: TGTGCCAGCAGCTTAGGCTATTTGGACACCGGGGAGCTGTTTTTT. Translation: CASSLGYLDTGELFF.

The CDR3, as DNA: TGTGCCAGCAGCCCCCGGGACGGGAGCTCTGGAAACACCATATATTTT. It translates to CASSPRDGSSGNTIYF. This chain uses TRBV4-2 with TRBJ1-3; D perhaps matches TRBD1 (5 bases). Trimming took 4 bases from V and 0 from J, leaving 13 bases between them. CDR3 length: 16 residues. The V gene's germline CDR1 is LGHNA and CDR2 YNFKEQ.

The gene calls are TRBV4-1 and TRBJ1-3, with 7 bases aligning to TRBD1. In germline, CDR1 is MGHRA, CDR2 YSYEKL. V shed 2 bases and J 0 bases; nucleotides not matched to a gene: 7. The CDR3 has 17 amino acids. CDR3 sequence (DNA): TGCGCCAGCAGCCAACGGGGACAGATAAGCTCTGGAAACACCATATATTTT. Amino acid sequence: CASSQRGQISSGNTIYF.

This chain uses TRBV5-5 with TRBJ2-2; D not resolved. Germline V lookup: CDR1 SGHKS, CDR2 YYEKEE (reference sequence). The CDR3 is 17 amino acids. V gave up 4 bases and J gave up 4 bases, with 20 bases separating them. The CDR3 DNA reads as TGTGCCAGCAGCCTTATTCTCCCTCGACACCCCACCGGGGAGCTGTTTTTT. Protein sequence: CASSLILPRHPTGELFF.

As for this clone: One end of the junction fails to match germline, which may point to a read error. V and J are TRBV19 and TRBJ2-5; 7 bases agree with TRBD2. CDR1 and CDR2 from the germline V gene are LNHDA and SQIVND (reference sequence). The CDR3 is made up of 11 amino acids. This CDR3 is CASSIGLAVNF. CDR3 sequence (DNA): TGTGCCAGTAGTATAGGTCTAGCGGTGAACTTC.

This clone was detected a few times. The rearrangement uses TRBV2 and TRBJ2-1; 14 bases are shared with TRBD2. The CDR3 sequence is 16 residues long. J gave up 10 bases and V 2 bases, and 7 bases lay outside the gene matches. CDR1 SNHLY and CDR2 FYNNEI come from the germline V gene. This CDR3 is CASSEPGLAGVEEQFF. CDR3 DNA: TGTGCCAGCAGTGAACCGGGACTAGCGGGAGTGGAGGAGCAGTTCTTC.

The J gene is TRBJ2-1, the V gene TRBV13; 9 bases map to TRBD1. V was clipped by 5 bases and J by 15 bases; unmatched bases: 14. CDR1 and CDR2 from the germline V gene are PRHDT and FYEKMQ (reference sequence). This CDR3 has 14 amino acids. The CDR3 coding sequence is TGTGCCAGCAGCCCGGGACAGGGTAGGACAAACGGGTTCTTC. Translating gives CASSPGQGRTNGFF.

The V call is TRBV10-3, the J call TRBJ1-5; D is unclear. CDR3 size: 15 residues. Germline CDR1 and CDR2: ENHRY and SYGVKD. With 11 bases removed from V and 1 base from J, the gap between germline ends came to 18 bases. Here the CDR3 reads CASGEAERSNQPQHF. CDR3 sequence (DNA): TGTGCCTCCGGGGAGGCAGAAAGGAGCAATCAGCCCCAGCATTTT.

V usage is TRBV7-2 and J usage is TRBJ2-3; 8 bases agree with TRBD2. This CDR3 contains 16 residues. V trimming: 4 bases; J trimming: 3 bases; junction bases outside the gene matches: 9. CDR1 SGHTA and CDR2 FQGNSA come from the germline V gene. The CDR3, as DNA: TGTGCCAGCAGCTCCGGTAGCGGGACTGGTACAGATACGCAGTATTTT. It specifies CASSSGSGTGTDTQYF.

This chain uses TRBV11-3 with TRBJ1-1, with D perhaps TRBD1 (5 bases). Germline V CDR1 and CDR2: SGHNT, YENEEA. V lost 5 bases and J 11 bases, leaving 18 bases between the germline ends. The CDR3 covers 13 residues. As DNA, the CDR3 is TGTGCCAGCAGCCCCGGTGGAGGGGTTTCGGCTTTCTTT. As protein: CASSPGGGVSAFF.

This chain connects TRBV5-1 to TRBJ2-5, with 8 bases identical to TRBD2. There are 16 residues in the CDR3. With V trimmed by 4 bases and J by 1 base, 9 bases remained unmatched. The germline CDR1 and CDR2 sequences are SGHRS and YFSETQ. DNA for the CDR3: TGCGCCAGCAGCGACTTAGCGGGGACCTTCCAAGAGACCCAGTACTTC. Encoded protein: CASSDLAGTFQETQYF. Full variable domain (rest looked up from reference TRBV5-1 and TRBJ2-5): KAGVTQTPRYLIKTRGQQVTLSCSPISGHRSVSWYQQTPGQGLQFLFEYFSETQRNKGNFPGRFSGRQFSNSRSEMNVSTLELGDSALYLCASSDLAGTFQETQYFGPGTRLLVL.

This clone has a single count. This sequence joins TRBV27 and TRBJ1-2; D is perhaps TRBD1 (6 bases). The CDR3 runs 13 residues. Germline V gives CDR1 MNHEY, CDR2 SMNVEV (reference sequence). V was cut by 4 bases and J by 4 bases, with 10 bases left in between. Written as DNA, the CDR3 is TGTGCCAGCAGTTCCCCGGACAGCTATGGCTACACCTTC. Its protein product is CASSSPDSYGYTF.

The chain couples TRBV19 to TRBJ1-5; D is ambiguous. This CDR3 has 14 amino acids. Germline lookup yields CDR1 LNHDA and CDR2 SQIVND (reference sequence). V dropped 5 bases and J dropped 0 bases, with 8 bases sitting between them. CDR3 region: CASSESVSNQPQHF. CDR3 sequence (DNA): TGTGCCAGTAGTGAGTCGGTTAGCAATCAGCCCCAGCATTTT. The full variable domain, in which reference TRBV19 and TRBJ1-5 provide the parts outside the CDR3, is DGGITQSPKYLFRKEGQNVTLSCEQNLNHDAMYWYRQDPGQGLRLIYYSQIVNDFQKGDIAEGYSVSREKKESFPLTVTSAQKNPTAFYLCASSESVSNQPQHFGDGTRLSIL.

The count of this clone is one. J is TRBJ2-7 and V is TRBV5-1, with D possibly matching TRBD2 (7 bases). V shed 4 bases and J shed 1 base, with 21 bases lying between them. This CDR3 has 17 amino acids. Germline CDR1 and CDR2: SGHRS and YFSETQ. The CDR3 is CASSTRPPGGISYEQYF. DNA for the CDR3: TGCGCCAGCAGCACCCGCCCCCCGGGGGGCATATCCTACGAGCAGTACTTC.

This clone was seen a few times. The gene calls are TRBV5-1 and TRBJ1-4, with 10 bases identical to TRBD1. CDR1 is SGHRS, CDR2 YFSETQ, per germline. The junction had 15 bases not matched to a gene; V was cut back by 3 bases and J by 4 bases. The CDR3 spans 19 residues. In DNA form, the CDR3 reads TGCGCCAGCAGCTCGGAGGGGAGACAGGGGGCTAAGGGTAATGAAAAACTGTTTTTT. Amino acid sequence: CASSSEGRQGAKGNEKLFF. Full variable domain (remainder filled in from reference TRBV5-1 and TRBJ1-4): KAGVTQTPRYLIKTRGQQVTLSCSPISGHRSVSWYQQTPGQGLQFLFEYFSETQRNKGNFPGRFSGRQFSNSRSEMNVSTLELGDSALYLCASSSEGRQGAKGNEKLFFGSGTQLSVL.

This CDR3 reads CASPPSRTYNEQFF. In DNA, the CDR3 is TGTGCCAGCCCCCCTAGCCGCACCTACAATGAGCAGTTCTTC. This chain uses TRBV28 with TRBJ2-1; possible D gene TRBD2, 5 bases. Trimming cost V 8 bases and J 2 bases, with 13 bases left between them. The germline V gene has CDR1 MDHEN and CDR2 SYDVKM. The CDR3 contains 14 residues.

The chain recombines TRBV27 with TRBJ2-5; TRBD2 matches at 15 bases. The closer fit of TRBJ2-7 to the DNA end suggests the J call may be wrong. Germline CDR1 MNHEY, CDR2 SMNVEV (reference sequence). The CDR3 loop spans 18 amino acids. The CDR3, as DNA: TGTGCCAGCAGTCCGAGACGGACTAGCGGGAGGGCCCTCTACGAGCAGTACTTC. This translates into CASSPRRTSGRALYEQYF.

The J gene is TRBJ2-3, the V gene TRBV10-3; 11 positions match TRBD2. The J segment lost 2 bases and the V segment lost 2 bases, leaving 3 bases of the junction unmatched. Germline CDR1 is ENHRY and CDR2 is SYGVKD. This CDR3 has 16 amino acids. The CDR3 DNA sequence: TGTGCCATCAGTGAGGCGACTAGCGGGGTCACAGATACGCAGTATTTT. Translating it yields CAISEATSGVTDTQYF.

This CDR3 is CASSRHRSYNEQFF. DNA of the CDR3: TGTGCCAGCAGCCGACACCGTTCCTACAATGAGCAGTTCTTC. The V call is TRBV9, the J call TRBJ2-1; D gene uncertain. The germline gives CDR1 SGDLS, CDR2 YYNGEE. This CDR3 has 14 residues. V shed 4 bases and J shed 1 base, with 9 bases lying between them. Complete variable domain (other parts from reference TRBV9 and TRBJ2-1): DSGVTQTPKHLITATGQRVTLRCSPRSGDLSVYWYQQSLDQGLQFLIQYYNGEERAKGNILERFSAQQFPDLHSELNLSSLELGDSALYFCASSRHRSYNEQFFGPGTRLTVL.

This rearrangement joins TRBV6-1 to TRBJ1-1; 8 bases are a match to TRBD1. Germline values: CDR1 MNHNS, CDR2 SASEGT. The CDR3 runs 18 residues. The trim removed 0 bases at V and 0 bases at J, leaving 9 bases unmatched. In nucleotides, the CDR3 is TGTGCCAGCAGTGAAGCGAGGGACAGGCTCTACATGAACACTGAAGCTTTCTTT. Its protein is CASSEARDRLYMNTEAFF.

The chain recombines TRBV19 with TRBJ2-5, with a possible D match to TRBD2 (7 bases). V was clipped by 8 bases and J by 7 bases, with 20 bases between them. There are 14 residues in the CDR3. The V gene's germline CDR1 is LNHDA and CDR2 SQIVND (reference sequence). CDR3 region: CASRPTGTGGTQYF. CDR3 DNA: TGTGCCAGTCGACCGACAGGCACGGGGGGGACCCAGTACTTC.

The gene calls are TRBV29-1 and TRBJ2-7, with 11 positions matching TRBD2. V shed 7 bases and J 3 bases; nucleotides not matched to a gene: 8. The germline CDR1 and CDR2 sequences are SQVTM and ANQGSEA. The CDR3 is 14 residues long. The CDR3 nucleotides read TGCAGCGCAGGAACCGGGACTAGCGGCTACGAGCAGTACTTC. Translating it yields CSAGTGTSGYEQYF.

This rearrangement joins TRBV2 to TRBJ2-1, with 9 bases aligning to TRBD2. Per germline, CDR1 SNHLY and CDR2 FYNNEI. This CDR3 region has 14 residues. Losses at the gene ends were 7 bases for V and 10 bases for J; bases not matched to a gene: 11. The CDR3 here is CASKVGLAGWEQFF. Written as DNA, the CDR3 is TGTGCCAGCAAGGTGGGGCTAGCGGGGTGGGAGCAGTTCTTC.

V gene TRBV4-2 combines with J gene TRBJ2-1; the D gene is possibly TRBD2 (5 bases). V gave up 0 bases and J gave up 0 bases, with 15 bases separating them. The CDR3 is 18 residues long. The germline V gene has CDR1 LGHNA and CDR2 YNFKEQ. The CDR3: CASSQDVAGMSSYNEQFF. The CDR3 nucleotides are TGTGCCAGCAGCCAAGATGTAGCCGGGATGAGCTCCTACAATGAGCAGTTCTTC.

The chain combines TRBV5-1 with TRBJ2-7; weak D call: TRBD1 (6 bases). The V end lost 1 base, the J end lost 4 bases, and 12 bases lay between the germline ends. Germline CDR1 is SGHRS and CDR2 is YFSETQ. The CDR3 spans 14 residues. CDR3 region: CASSLLQGPYEQYF. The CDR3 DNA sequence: TGCGCCAGCAGCTTGCTACAGGGTCCTTACGAGCAGTACTTC.